These T cell receptor beta chains were read from a single sample in a study of T cell repertoires in cytomegalovirus infection. MiXCR, run by TCRdb on the reads, gives a single entry per CDR3 protein. The table includes roughly 120,000 distinct CDR3 sequences, over 25% detected once. For these TCRs, the target antigens are not known. The sample consisted of CD8+ T cells from cultured PBMCs, taken from culture after CMV antigen stimulation. The receptors come from a human donor in good health (CMV status not recorded). Some clones in this sample may be carry-over from other donors' samples. Both conserved end residues are part of each CDR3. D genes are given only for firm matches. Some rows mark clone size as missing; the rest say once, few, many or name a class of expanded clone.

CDR3 length | clone size | D gene | J gene | V gene | CDR3 protein | CDR3 DNA
14 | NA | NA | TRBJ2-3 | TRBV19 | CASSTGGFTDTQYF | TGTGCCAGTAGTACAGGGGGGTTCACAGATACGCAGTATTTT
14 | many | TRBD1 | TRBJ2-7 | TRBV27 | CASSRGTGGNEQYF | TGTGCCAGCAGCCGCGGGACAGGGGGCAATGAGCAGTACTTC
16 | NA | NA | TRBJ2-5 | TRBV5-4 | CASSASSQVPQETQYF | TGTGCCAGCAGCGCATCCTCACAGGTTCCTCAAGAGACCCAGTACTTC
16 | NA | TRBD1 | TRBJ2-1 | TRBV7-8 | CASSLVGQGLYNEQFF | TGTGCCAGCAGCTTAGTGGGACAGGGCCTCTACAATGAGCAGTTCTTC
13 | few | TRBD1 | TRBJ1-1 | TRBV7-9 | CASSKTGLDKAFF | TGTGCCAGCAGCAAGACAGGGCTTGATAAAGCTTTCTTT
14 | NA | NA | TRBJ2-5 | TRBV6-4 | CASSELIWGETQYF | TGTGCCAGCAGTGAGCTAATATGGGGAGAGACCCAGTACTTC
16 | NA | TRBD1 | TRBJ1-2 | TRBV5-1 | CASSLGQGAELDGYTF | TGCGCCAGCAGCTTGGGACAGGGGGCAGAACTGGATGGCTACACCTTC
13 | many | NA | TRBJ1-1 | TRBV29-1 | CSVTQGGLAEAFF | TGCAGCGTTACACAAGGGGGTTTAGCTGAAGCTTTCTTT
14 | NA | NA | TRBJ1-2 | TRBV12-3/TRBV12-4 | CASSPYIGNYGYTF | TGTGCCAGCAGTCCGTACATAGGGAACTATGGCTACACCTTC
14 | once | NA | TRBJ1-5 | TRBV12-3/TRBV12-4 | CASSQSGDNQPQHF | TGTGCCAGCAGTCAGTCAGGGGACAATCAGCCCCAGCATTTT
14 | few | TRBD1 | TRBJ1-5 | TRBV6-2/TRBV6-3 | CASSPTGRNQPQHF | TGTGCCAGCAGCCCGACAGGGCGAAATCAGCCCCAGCATTTT
14 | NA | NA | TRBJ1-3 | TRBV5-6 | CASSLGNSGNTIYF | TGTGCCAGCAGCTTGGGCAACTCTGGAAACACCATATATTTT
17 | few | TRBD2 | TRBJ2-3 | TRBV7-6 | CASSLGTSGGHTDTQYF | TGTGCCAGCAGCCTCGGGACTAGCGGGGGGCACACAGATACGCAGTATTTT
16 | many | TRBD2 | TRBJ2-3 | TRBV7-2 | CASSPGLAGTTDTQYF | TGTGCCAGCAGCCCAGGACTAGCGGGGACCACAGATACGCAGTATTTT
16 | once | TRBD1 | TRBJ2-1 | TRBV20-1 | CSASLDWTGGYNEQFF | TGCAGTGCTAGCCTGGACTGGACAGGGGGATACAATGAGCAGTTCTTC
16 | few | NA | TRBJ2-3 | TRBV6-5 | CASSYFGPTSTDTQYF | TGTGCCAGCAGTTACTTTGGGCCCACTAGCACAGATACGCAGTATTTT
12 | NA | NA | TRBJ1-1 | TRBV5-4 | CASSRSNTEAFF | TGTGCCAGCAGCCGCAGTAACACTGAAGCTTTCTTT
16 | NA | TRBD1 | TRBJ2-3 | TRBV2 | CASSETGGFSTDTQYF | TGTGCCAGCAGTGAGACAGGGGGCTTCAGCACAGATACGCAGTATTTT
16 | NA | NA | TRBJ1-3 | TRBV7-6 | CASSFGDEGQGNTIYF | TGTGCCAGCAGCTTCGGGGACGAGGGTCAAGGAAACACCATATATTTT
18 | few | NA | TRBJ2-6 | TRBV5-1 | CASSLAGSLVSGANVLTF | TGCGCCAGCAGCTTGGCCGGGAGCCTTGTCTCTGGGGCCAACGTCCTGACTTTC
15 | few | NA | TRBJ2-7 | TRBV6-6 | CASRDRAGDSYEQYF | TGTGCCAGCAGAGACAGGGCGGGGGACTCCTACGAGCAGTACTTC